What follows are 10 T cell receptor beta chains derived from one specimen sequenced in a study of cytomegalovirus exposure and HLA in healthy donors. Researchers ran the PCR with 60 Vbeta and 13 Jbeta primers. Profiled with immunoSEQ multiplex PCR; TCRdb holds only in-frame clones, not every one. Among some 100,000 clones listed, about 73% were seen once. Sequenced sample: PBMCs. The receptors were sampled from a woman aged 40 to 55 in good health and CMV-seropositive.

J is TRBJ2-7 and V is TRBV4-1; 10 bases are shared with TRBD2. The CDR3 contains 15 residues. CDR1 and CDR2 (germline): MGHRA, YSYEKL. The J segment lost 3 bases and the V segment lost 1 base, leaving 3 bases of the junction unmatched. The CDR3 DNA reads as TGCGCCAGCAGCCAAGGAGGACTAGCGGTCTACGAGCAGTACTTC. Translated, it gives CASSQGGLAVYEQYF.

The chain combines TRBV7-2 with TRBJ2-7; 7 bases line up with TRBD2. V gave up 5 bases and J gave up 5 bases; unmatched junction bases: 12. CDR1 is SGHTA, CDR2 FQGNSA, per germline. The CDR3 consists of 15 residues. The CDR3 here is CASSQLWGGRDEQYF. The CDR3 DNA is TGTGCCAGCAGCCAATTGTGGGGGGGTAGGGACGAGCAGTACTTC.

The rearrangement joins TRBV2 to TRBJ1-5; TRBD1 aligns across 10 bases. V gave up 5 bases and J gave up 3 bases; unmatched junction bases: 4. The germline CDR1 and CDR2 sequences are SNHLY and FYNNEI. The CDR3 consists of 15 residues. This CDR3 reads CASSTGQGYNQPQHF. The CDR3, as DNA: TGTGCCAGCAGTACGGGACAGGGGTACAATCAGCCCCAGCATTTT.

The gene calls are TRBV19 and TRBJ1-2; weak D call: TRBD1 (5 bases). This CDR3 has 15 residues. Trimming left V 8 bases short and J 8 bases short, with 24 bases between. Germline lookup yields CDR1 LNHDA and CDR2 SQIVND (reference sequence). CDR3 sequence: CASFQSETRGRGYTF. DNA for the CDR3: TGTGCCAGTTTTCAATCGGAGACCCGGGGGAGAGGCTACACCTTC.

The gene calls are TRBV7-3 and TRBJ2-5, with a weak D call TRBD2 (7 bases). The better agreement between TRBJ2-7 and the DNA end casts doubt on the J call. CDR3 length equals 13 residues. Germline CDR1 reads SGHTA; CDR2 reads FQGTGA. CDR3 loop: CASSLRGGHEQYF. DNA for the CDR3: TGTGCCAGCAGCTTAAGGGGGGGGCACGAGCAGTACTTC.

This clone is a singleton in its sample. The rearrangement links TRBV5-5 to TRBJ2-1, with TRBD2 identical over 11 bases. CDR3 size: 14 residues. V dropped 4 bases and J dropped 6; count of bases not matched to a gene: 3. Germline V gene sequence: CDR1 SGHKS, CDR2 YYEKEE (reference sequence). CDR3 DNA: TGTGCCAGCAGCCCAACTAGCGGGGGCAATGAGCAGTTCTTC. Protein: CASSPTSGGNEQFF.

The chain employs TRBV7-9 and TRBJ1-2, with D possibly TRBD1 on 6 matching bases. This CDR3 is built from 15 residues. From germline, CDR1 is SEHNR and CDR2 FQNEAQ (reference sequence). V lost 5 bases to trimming and J lost 8 bases, with 21 bases between them. The CDR3 protein is CASSIDGQRVLGYTF. CDR3 nucleotides: TGTGCCAGCAGCATAGACGGACAGAGAGTTTTAGGCTACACCTTC.

The chain uses TRBV4-1 and TRBJ2-1; maybe TRBD2 (5 bases). Germline V gene lookup returns CDR1 MGHRA and CDR2 YSYEKL. The V gene lost 5 bases and the J gene lost 15 bases, with 14 bases spanning the gap. The CDR3 consists of 11 residues. This chain's CDR3 is CASSSGLEAFF. The CDR3 nucleotides are TGCGCCAGCAGCTCTGGCCTGGAGGCGTTCTTC.

The rearrangement joins TRBV5-4 to TRBJ2-1, with D perhaps TRBD2 (6 bases). The CDR3 sequence is 16 residues long. The V gene lost 0 bases and the J gene lost 0 bases, with 10 bases spanning the gap. CDR1 SGHNT and CDR2 YYREEE come from the germline V gene (reference sequence). The CDR3 protein is CASSLGRDRSYNEQFF. In nucleotides, the CDR3 is TGTGCCAGCAGCTTGGGGCGGGACCGCTCCTACAATGAGCAGTTCTTC.

The chain couples TRBV5-6 to TRBJ2-1, with a weak D call TRBD2 (6 bases). The CDR3 totals 15 residues. Trimming removed 5 bases from V and 7 bases from J, with 19 bases in between. Germline CDR1 reads SGHDT; CDR2 reads YYEEEE. CDR3 protein: CASRRDRGLGNEQFF. DNA for the CDR3: TGTGCCAGCAGACGAGATCGGGGGTTGGGTAATGAGCAGTTCTTC.